This T cell receptor beta chain was identified in a study of blood T cell repertoires in COVID-19. The data were produced by immunoSEQ multiplex PCR, yet TCRdb's version contains in-frame clones alone and is incomplete. The repertoire includes 80,000 or so clones, roughly nine tenths of them detected once, and about 2.1% sits in the top ten. V was pared by 2 bases and J by 1 base, with 9 bases between. This CDR3 is 14 amino acids long. In germline, CDR1 is SGHRS, CDR2 YFSETQ. The sample holds one count of this clone. Input material: peripheral blood. V gene TRBV5-1 combines with J gene TRBJ1-1; D not resolved. This receptor was taken from a woman in her sixties with acute or convalescent COVID-19. The CDR3 coding sequence is TGCGCCAGCAGCTTTGGCACGGGGAACACTGAAGCTTTCTTT. Residues: CASSFGTGNTEAFF. The full variable domain, rest sourced from reference TRBV5-1 and TRBJ1-1, is KAGVTQTPRYLIKTRGQQVTLSCSPISGHRSVSWYQQTPGQGLQFLFEYFSETQRNKGNFPGRFSGRQFSNSRSEMNVSTLELGDSALYLCASSFGTGNTEAFFGQGTRLTVV.